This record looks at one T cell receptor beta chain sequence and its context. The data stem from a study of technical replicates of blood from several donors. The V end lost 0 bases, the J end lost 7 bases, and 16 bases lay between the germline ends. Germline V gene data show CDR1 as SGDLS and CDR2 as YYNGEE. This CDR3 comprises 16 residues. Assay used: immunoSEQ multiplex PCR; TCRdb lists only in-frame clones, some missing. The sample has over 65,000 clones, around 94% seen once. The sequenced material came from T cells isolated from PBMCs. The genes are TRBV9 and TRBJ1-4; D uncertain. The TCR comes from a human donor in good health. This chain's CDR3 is CASSVAPTTNGEKLFF. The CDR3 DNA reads TGTGCCAGCAGCGTAGCCCCCACAACTAATGGTGAAAAACTGTTTTTT.